This passage covers 4 T cell receptor beta chains from one sample sequenced in a study of T cells in Graves' hyperthyroidism and ophthalmopathy. Amplified TCR beta CDR3 regions came from RNA transcripts. HTBI primers were employed in a first-round RT-PCR of the TCR CDR3. A single record per CDR3 protein comes from TCRdb applying MiXCR to the multiplex PCR reads. The sample lists about 420,000 distinct CDR3 sequences; approximately 14% were seen once. The specimen sequenced was blood. The receptors stem from a woman aged 18-35 years with Graves' hyperthyroidism.

In its sample, this clonotype was seen many times. The chain is built from TRBV12-3 or TRBV12-4 and TRBJ2-3; 9 nucleotides agree with TRBD2. With 2 bases clipped from V and 2 bases from J, the junction kept 5 bases outside the gene matches. CDR3 length equals 16 residues. The CDR3 loop is CASSLRLAGLTDTQYF. The CDR3 DNA reads as TGTGCCAGCAGTTTAAGGCTAGCGGGGCTCACAGATACGCAGTATTTT.

This clonotype was found many times. This chain joins TRBV2 and TRBJ1-1; D is ambiguous. CDR1 and CDR2 from the germline V gene are SNHLY and FYNNEI. This CDR3 comprises 11 residues. V lost 6 bases, J lost 7 bases, and 9 bases lay in between. CDR3 nucleotide sequence: TGTGCCAGCAGATATGCGGGTGAAGCTTTCTTT. It encodes CASRYAGEAFF.

This clonotype was counted ten times or more. V and J are TRBV5-8 and TRBJ2-5, with 7 bases fitting TRBD1. V was pared by 4 bases and J by 4 bases, with 10 bases of the junction left unmatched. Germline lookup yields CDR1 SGHTS and CDR2 YDEGEE. This CDR3 is built from 15 residues. CDR3 sequence reads: CASSPHSDRAETQYF. CDR3 bases: TGTGCCAGCAGCCCACACAGCGACAGGGCAGAGACCCAGTACTTC. Combining the CDR3 with reference TRBV5-8 and TRBJ2-5 gives the whole variable domain EAGVTQSPTHLIKTRGQQATLRCSPISGHTSVYWYQQALGLGLQFLLWYDEGEERNRGNFPPRFSGRQFPNYSSELNVNALELEDSALYLCASSPHSDRAETQYFGPGTRLLVL.

This clonotype has a count of ten or more. The chain carries TRBV2 and TRBJ2-2; TRBD2 matches 8 bases. Germline trimming cut 5 bases from V and 4 bases from J; bases unmatched to any gene: 12. CDR1 and CDR2 from the germline V gene are SNHLY and FYNNEI. The CDR3 spans 17 residues. The CDR3 loop reads CASSSIILAGSTGELFF. The CDR3 bases are TGTGCCAGCAGTTCCATTATCCTAGCGGGTAGCACCGGGGAGCTGTTTTTT.